This T cell receptor beta chain was recovered during a study of early T cells in non-severe SARS-CoV-2 infection. In the study overall: The authors sequenced bulk RNA from unsorted whole blood, leaving chains unpaired.

Study-level points and caveats: CD4 and private specificities were missed by VDJdb matching, which favored anti-spike CD8 responses.

For this clonotype: The antigen is undetermined. This may be a read error: a much more frequent sequence differs by one nucleotide.

The protocol attached unique molecular identifiers to individual cDNA molecules. TCRdb ran MiXCR on the 5' RACE reads and lists one entry per CDR3 protein. The sample includes roughly 40,000 distinct CDR3 sequences, around 7% of them seen just once. This TCR was sampled from an adult who was a healthcare worker with PCR-confirmed SARS-CoV-2 infection or an uninfected control (not recorded which). The sequenced sample consisted of whole blood.

The CDR3 is CGARDAGLDTNEQFF. CDR3 bases: TGCGGTGCTAGAGATGCGGGTCTAGATACGAATGAGCAGTTCTTC. V gene TRBV20-1 combines with J gene TRBJ2-1; the D gene is possibly TRBD2 (5 bases). The CDR3 length is 15 residues. Germline V gives CDR1 DFQATT, CDR2 SNEGSKA (reference sequence).